This TCR beta chain was profiled in a study of T cells in localized non-small cell lung cancer. Regarding the study as a whole: Without multi-region sequencing, intratumor heterogeneity could not be excluded. Appearances in adjacent lung were noted for a median approximately 52 of the top 100 tumor clones. Longer overall survival was seen with higher T cell density measured in blood.

This clone was detected only once. What it binds is unknown. Profiling relied on immunoSEQ multiplex PCR, and the TCRdb table lists in-frame clones only, not all of them. The sample includes 15,000 to 20,000 clones, around 84% seen only once; the top ten take around 25%. Looked up from germline, CDR1 is MNHNY and CDR2 is SVGAGI (reference sequence). This CDR3 region has 15 residues. The J segment lost 7 bases and the V segment lost 6 bases, leaving 12 bases of the junction unmatched. The sample consisted of peripheral blood, taken before any cancer treatment. The receptor comes from a male donor aged 60 or over with stage I lung adenocarcinoma. V gene TRBV6-6 combines with J gene TRBJ1-5; 7 positions match TRBD1. The CDR3 DNA follows: TGTGCCAGCAGCCCGAGGGCAGGGGGGTTGCAGCCCCAGCATTTT. Translating gives CASSPRAGGLQPQHF.